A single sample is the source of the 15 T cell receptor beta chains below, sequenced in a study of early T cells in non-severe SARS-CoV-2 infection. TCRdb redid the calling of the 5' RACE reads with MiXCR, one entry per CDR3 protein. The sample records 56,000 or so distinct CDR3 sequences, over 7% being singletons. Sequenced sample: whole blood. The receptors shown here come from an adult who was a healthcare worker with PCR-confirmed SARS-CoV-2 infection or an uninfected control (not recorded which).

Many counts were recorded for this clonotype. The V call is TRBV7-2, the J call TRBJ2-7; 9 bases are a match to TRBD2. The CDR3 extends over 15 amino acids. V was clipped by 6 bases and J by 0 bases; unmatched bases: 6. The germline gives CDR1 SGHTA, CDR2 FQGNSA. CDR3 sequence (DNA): TGTGCCAGCAGACTAAGCGGGGGGAGCTCCTACGAGCAGTACTTC. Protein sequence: CASRLSGGSSYEQYF.

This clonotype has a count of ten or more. CDR3 sequence (DNA): TGTGCCAGCAGCCGAGGCTGGGGATCTAATGAGCAGTTCTTC. It encodes CASSRGWGSNEQFF. This chain joins TRBV7-8 and TRBJ2-1; D not resolved. With 5 bases removed from V and 7 bases from J, the gap between germline ends came to 15 bases. CDR1 and CDR2 from the germline V gene are SGHVS and FQNEAQ. The CDR3 is made up of 14 amino acids. Full variable domain (remainder filled in from reference TRBV7-8 and TRBJ2-1): GAGVSQSPRYKVAKRGQDVALRCDPISGHVSLFWYQQALGQGPEFLTYFQNEAQLDKSGLPSDRFFAERPEGSVSTLKIQRTQQEDSAVYLCASSRGWGSNEQFFGPGTRLTVL.

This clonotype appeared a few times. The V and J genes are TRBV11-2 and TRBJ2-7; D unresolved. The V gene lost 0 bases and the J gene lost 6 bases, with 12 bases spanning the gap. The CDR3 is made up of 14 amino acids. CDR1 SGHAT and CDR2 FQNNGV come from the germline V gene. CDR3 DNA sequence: TGTGCCAGCAGCTTAGATAGTTTGAGCCGCGAGCAGTACTTC. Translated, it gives CASSLDSLSREQYF.

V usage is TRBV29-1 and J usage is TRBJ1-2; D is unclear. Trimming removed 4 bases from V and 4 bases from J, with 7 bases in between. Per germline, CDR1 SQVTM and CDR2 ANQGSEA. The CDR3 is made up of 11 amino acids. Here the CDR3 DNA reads TGCAGCGTTGTTGGAGTCTATGGCTACACCTTC. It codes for CSVVGVYGYTF.

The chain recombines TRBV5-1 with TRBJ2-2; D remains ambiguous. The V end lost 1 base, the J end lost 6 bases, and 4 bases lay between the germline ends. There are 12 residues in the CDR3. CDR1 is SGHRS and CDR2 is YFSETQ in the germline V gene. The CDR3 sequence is CASSLSAGELFF. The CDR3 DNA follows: TGCGCCAGCAGCTTGTCGGCCGGGGAGCTGTTTTTT.

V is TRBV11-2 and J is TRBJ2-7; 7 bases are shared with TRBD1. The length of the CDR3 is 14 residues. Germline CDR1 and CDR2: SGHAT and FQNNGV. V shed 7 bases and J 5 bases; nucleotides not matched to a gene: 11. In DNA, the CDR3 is TGTGCCAGCATACGAGACAGGGCTTCTGACGAGCAGTACTTC. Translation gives CASIRDRASDEQYF.

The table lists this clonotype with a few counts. CDR3 residues: CASTASRNTIYF. The CDR3 DNA sequence: TGTGCCAGCACTGCATCGAGAAACACCATATATTTT. The gene calls are TRBV12-3 or TRBV12-4 and TRBJ1-3; no firm D call. Between the trimmed V and J ends, which lost 7 bases and 5 bases, there was a span of 9 bases. This CDR3 is 12 amino acids long.

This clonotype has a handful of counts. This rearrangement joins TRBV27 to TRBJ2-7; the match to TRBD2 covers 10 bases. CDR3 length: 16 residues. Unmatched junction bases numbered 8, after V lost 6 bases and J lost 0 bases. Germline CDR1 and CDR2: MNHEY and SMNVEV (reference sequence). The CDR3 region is CASRLAGATSSYEQYF. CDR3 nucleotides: TGTGCCAGCAGGCTAGCGGGGGCTACGTCCTCCTACGAGCAGTACTTC.

In DNA form, the CDR3 reads TGTGCCAGCAGCTTATGGCGGATACTCACAGATACGCAGTATTTT. It encodes CASSLWRILTDTQYF. The chain is built from TRBV7-9 and TRBJ2-3; D remains unclear. The germline CDR1 and CDR2 sequences are SEHNR and FQNEAQ (reference sequence). Trimming left V 2 bases short and J 2 bases short, with 11 bases between. CDR3 length: 15 residues.

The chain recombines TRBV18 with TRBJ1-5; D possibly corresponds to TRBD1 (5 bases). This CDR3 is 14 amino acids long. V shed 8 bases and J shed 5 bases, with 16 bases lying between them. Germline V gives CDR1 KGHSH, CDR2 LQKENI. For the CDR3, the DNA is TGTGCCAGCCGCACAGGTCAACCCGATCAGCCCCAGCATTTT. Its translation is CASRTGQPDQPQHF.

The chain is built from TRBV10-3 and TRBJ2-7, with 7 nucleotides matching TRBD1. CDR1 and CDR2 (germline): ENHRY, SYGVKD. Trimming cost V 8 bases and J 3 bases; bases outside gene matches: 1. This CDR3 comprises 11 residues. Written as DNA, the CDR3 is TGTGCCATCGGGACAGTCTACGAGCAGTACTTC. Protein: CAIGTVYEQYF.

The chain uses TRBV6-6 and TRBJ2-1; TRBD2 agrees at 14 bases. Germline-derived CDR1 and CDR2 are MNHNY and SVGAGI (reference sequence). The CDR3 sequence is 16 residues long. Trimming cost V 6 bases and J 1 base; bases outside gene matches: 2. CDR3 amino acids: CASSGTSGSSYNEQFF. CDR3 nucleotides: TGTGCCAGCAGCGGGACTAGCGGGAGTTCCTACAATGAGCAGTTCTTC.

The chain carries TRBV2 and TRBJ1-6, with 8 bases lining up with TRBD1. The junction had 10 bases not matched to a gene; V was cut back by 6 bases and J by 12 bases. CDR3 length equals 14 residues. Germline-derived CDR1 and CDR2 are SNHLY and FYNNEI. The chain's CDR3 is CASRPGQGGQPLHF. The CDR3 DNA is TGTGCCAGCAGGCCCGGACAGGGCGGGCAACCCCTCCACTTT.

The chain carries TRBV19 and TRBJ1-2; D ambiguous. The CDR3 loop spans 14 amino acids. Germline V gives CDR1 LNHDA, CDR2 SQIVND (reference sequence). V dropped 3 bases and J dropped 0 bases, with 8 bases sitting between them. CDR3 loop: CASSIRSSNYGYTF. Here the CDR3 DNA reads TGTGCCAGTAGTATCCGCAGCTCTAACTATGGCTACACCTTC.

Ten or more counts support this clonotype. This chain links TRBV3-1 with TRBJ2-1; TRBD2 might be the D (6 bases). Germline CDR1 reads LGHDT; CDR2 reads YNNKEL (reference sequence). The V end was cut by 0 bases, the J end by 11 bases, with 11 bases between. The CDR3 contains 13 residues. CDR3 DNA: TGTGCCAGCAGCCAAGATAGGGGACTCAAGCAGTTCTTC. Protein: CASSQDRGLKQFF.